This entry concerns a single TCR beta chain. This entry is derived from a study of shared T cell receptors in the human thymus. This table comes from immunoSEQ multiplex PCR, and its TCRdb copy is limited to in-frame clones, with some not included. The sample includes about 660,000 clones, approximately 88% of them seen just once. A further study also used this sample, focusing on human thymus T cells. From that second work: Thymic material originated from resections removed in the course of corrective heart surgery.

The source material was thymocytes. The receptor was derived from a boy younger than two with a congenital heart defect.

As DNA, the CDR3 is TGTGCCAGCAGCCGAGGACAGAGTAGCAATCAGCCCCAGCATTTT. Translation gives CASSRGQSSNQPQHF. The gene calls are TRBV6-1 and TRBJ1-5, with D possibly being TRBD1 (6 bases). CDR1 and CDR2 from the germline V gene are MNHNS and SASEGT. The CDR3 has 15 residues. Trimming pared 6 bases from V and 0 bases from J, leaving 12 bases between.